This TCR beta chain emerged from a study of T cells after posttransplantation cyclophosphamide. Treatment was busulfan-fludarabine conditioning, a marrow graft, and cyclophosphamide on days +3 and +4. Study-wide points: Later post-transplant blood repertoires were often dominated by donor CD8+ memory clones. TRB overlap between skin or GI tissue T cells and blood was limited.

Germline CDR1 reads MDHEN; CDR2 reads SYDVKM. There are 17 residues in the CDR3. Trimming removed 5 bases from V and 0 bases from J, with 17 bases in between. The assay was immunoSEQ multiplex PCR, and TCRdb's table has in-frame clones only and misses some. The sample was found to contain roughly 25,000 clones, and every one recurs. This clone was seen more than once but under ten times. The antigen is undetermined. The receptor comes from a male patient under 35 who received an allogeneic stem cell transplant from a related donor, was CMV-positive, and had no GVHD. The graft donor may have given rise to some T cells. This material consisted of PBMCs, taken after allogeneic stem cell transplant with posttransplant cyclophosphamide. This rearrangement joins TRBV28 to TRBJ2-1; D possibly corresponds to TRBD2 (6 bases). In DNA, the CDR3 is TGTGCCAGCAGTAACAAGATACTAGCCCACTCCTACAATGAGCAGTTCTTC. This gives the protein CASSNKILAHSYNEQFF.